Presented here are 14 T cell receptor beta chains from one specimen sequenced in a study of T cells after yellow fever vaccination. Each CDR3 protein is one row after TCRdb ran MiXCR on the 5' RACE reads. In the table there are 80,000 to 100,000 distinct CDR3 sequences, almost 9% of which are singletons. Sample: CD8+ T cells not binding an NS4B(214-222) dextramer, sorted from PBMCs, taken approximately 15 days after the first yellow fever vaccination. Receptors originate from a man aged 18 to 30 who received the YFV17D yellow fever vaccine.

The rearrangement links TRBV19 to TRBJ2-7, with TRBD1 as a possible D gene (6 bases). V was shortened by 2 bases and J by 3 bases, with 11 bases between the two germline ends. CDR3 length: 14 amino acids. Germline assignment: CDR1 LNHDA and CDR2 SQIVND (reference sequence). CDR3 amino acids: CASSIIGQHYEQYF. The CDR3 bases are TGTGCCAGTAGTATAATCGGACAGCACTACGAGCAGTACTTC.

This clonotype was found many times. The chain employs TRBV7-6 and TRBJ2-5; 10 bases are shared with TRBD1. V shed 6 bases and J 2 bases; nucleotides not matched to a gene: 9. Germline V gene lookup returns CDR1 SGHVS and CDR2 FNYEAQ. This CDR3 spans 16 amino acids. The CDR3 region has the DNA TGTGCCAGCAGTCCCTACCGGACAGGGGGTCAAGAGACCCAGTACTTC. This sequence encodes CASSPYRTGGQETQYF.

The chain couples TRBV7-2 to TRBJ2-4, with TRBD2 matching over 7 bases. The V gene end was trimmed by 2 bases and the J gene end by 1 base; junction bases not matched to a gene: 2. The germline gives CDR1 SGHTA, CDR2 FQGNSA. The length of the CDR3 is 15 residues. The DNA of the CDR3 is TGTGCCAGCAGCTTATACGGGGGGGCCAAAAACATTCAGTACTTC. This gives the protein CASSLYGGAKNIQYF.

The chain joins TRBV4-1 to TRBJ1-2; D is perhaps TRBD1 (5 bases). The CDR3 has 16 residues. In germline, CDR1 is MGHRA, CDR2 YSYEKL. V lost 2 bases, J lost 4 bases, and 17 bases lay in between. CDR3: CASSQPGQNDVYGYTF. CDR3 coding DNA: TGCGCCAGCAGCCAACCCGGACAAAACGATGTCTATGGCTACACCTTC.

In this sample, this clonotype turned up a few times. V usage is TRBV2 and J usage is TRBJ2-7; 9 bases agree with TRBD1. V was clipped by 7 bases and J by 0 bases; unmatched bases: 7. The CDR3 contains 15 residues. From germline, CDR1 is SNHLY and CDR2 FYNNEI. The CDR3 region is CASTPGQGSSYEQYF. The CDR3 coding sequence is TGTGCCAGCACTCCCGGACAGGGGAGCTCCTACGAGCAGTACTTC.

There are a few counts of this clonotype. CDR3 loop: CASFPPTSGVRVDGTDTQYF. In DNA, the CDR3 is TGTGCCAGCTTCCCTCCGACTAGCGGGGTCCGTGTTGATGGCACAGATACGCAGTATTTT. This chain links TRBV7-8 with TRBJ2-3; TRBD2 agrees at 11 bases. CDR3 length: 20 residues. Germline V gene sequence: CDR1 SGHVS, CDR2 FQNEAQ. V shed 8 bases, J shed 1 base, and the junction held 20 bases outside the gene matches. Supplemented by reference TRBV7-8 and TRBJ2-3, the full variable domain reads GAGVSQSPRYKVAKRGQDVALRCDPISGHVSLFWYQQALGQGPEFLTYFQNEAQLDKSGLPSDRFFAERPEGSVSTLKIQRTQQEDSAVYLCASFPPTSGVRVDGTDTQYFGPGTRLTVL.

This rearrangement joins TRBV6-1 to TRBJ2-3, with 10 bases aligning to TRBD2. This CDR3 region has 14 residues. V trimming: 8 bases; J trimming: 3 bases; junction bases outside the gene matches: 5. Germline CDR1 MNHNS, CDR2 SASEGT. The CDR3 reads CASALAGKTDTQYF. CDR3 nucleotides: TGTGCCAGCGCACTAGCGGGGAAAACAGATACGCAGTATTTT.

The gene calls are TRBV19 and TRBJ1-4; D gene ambiguous. V was clipped by 7 bases and J by 5 bases, with 2 bases between them. CDR1 and CDR2 from the germline V gene are LNHDA and SQIVND (reference sequence). The CDR3 spans 10 residues. CDR3 sequence reads: CASMNEKLFF. The CDR3 DNA sequence: TGTGCCAGTATGAATGAAAAACTGTTTTTT.

This clonotype was detected ten times or more. The chain links TRBV2 to TRBJ2-1; possible D gene TRBD2, 6 bases. Germline loops: CDR1 SNHLY, CDR2 FYNNEI. Trimming shortened V by 7 bases and J by 2 bases, and 18 bases separated the two germline ends. This CDR3 has 16 amino acids. The CDR3 sequence: CASISFERGTYNEQFF. CDR3 bases: TGTGCCAGCATCTCGTTTGAGCGCGGGACCTACAATGAGCAGTTCTTC.

V usage is TRBV9 and J usage is TRBJ2-3; D call uncertain. Germline lookup yields CDR1 SGDLS and CDR2 YYNGEE. The CDR3 is 16 amino acids. V was trimmed by 0 bases and J by 0 bases, leaving 11 bases between them. CDR3 loop: CASSVEVSGSTDTQYF. CDR3 sequence (DNA): TGTGCCAGCAGCGTAGAGGTTAGTGGGAGCACAGATACGCAGTATTTT.

This chain joins TRBV7-8 and TRBJ1-1; D gene unclear. CDR3 length: 15 amino acids. V shed 3 bases and J shed 1 base, with 12 bases lying between them. Looked up from germline, CDR1 is SGHVS and CDR2 is FQNEAQ. For the CDR3, the DNA is TGTGCCAGCAGCTTTTCGGCCCTAGCGAACACTGAAGCTTTCTTT. It yields the protein CASSFSALANTEAFF.

This clonotype turned up a few times. The genes are TRBV7-9 and TRBJ2-1; 8 bases agree with TRBD1. Germline assignment: CDR1 SEHNR and CDR2 FQNEAQ (reference sequence). The CDR3 loop spans 15 amino acids. Trimming removed 6 bases from V and 8 bases from J; junction bases left unmatched: 12. The CDR3 spells CASSHGQGARDEQFF. DNA for the CDR3: TGTGCCAGCAGTCATGGACAGGGAGCACGGGATGAGCAGTTCTTC.

The J gene is TRBJ2-7, the V gene TRBV20-1, with a tentative D call TRBD1 (6 bases). The CDR3 has 13 residues. CDR1 is DFQATT and CDR2 is SNEGSKA in the germline V gene (reference sequence). The V end was cut by 1 base, the J end by 1 base, with 8 bases between. The CDR3 protein is CSARGRGSYEQYV. The CDR3 DNA is TGCAGTGCTAGAGGCAGGGGTTCCTACGAGCAGTACGTC.

This clonotype was detected ten times or more. This sequence joins TRBV7-2 and TRBJ2-3; 9 nucleotides align to TRBD2. V lost 5 bases and J lost 2; bases outside the gene matches: 5. Per germline, CDR1 SGHTA and CDR2 FQGNSA. The CDR3 totals 15 residues. The CDR3 bases are TGTGCCAGCAGCCTAAGACTAGCGGCCACAGATACGCAGTATTTT. Translating gives CASSLRLAATDTQYF. The variable domain in full, completed from reference TRBV7-2 and TRBJ2-3, reads GAGVSQSPSNKVTEKGKDVELRCDPISGHTALYWYRQSLGQGLEFLIYFQGNSAPDKSGLPSDRFSAERTGGSVSTLTIQRTQQEDSAVYLCASSLRLAATDTQYFGPGTRLTVL.